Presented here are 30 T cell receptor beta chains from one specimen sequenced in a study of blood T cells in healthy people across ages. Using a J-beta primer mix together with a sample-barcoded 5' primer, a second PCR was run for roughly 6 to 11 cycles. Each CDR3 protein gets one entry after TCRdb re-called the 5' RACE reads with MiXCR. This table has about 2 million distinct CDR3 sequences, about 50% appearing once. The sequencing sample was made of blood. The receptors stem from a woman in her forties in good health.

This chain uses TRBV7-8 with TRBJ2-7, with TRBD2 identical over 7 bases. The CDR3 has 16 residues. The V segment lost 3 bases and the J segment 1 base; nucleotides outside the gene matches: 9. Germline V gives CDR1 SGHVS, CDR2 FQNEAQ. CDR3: CASSLRLGGKSYEQYF. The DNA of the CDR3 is TGTGCCAGCAGCTTGCGTTTGGGAGGGAAATCCTACGAGCAGTACTTC.

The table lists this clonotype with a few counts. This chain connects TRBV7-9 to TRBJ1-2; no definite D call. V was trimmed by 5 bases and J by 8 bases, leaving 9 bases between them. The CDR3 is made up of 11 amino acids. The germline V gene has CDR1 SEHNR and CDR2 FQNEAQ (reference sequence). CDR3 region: CASSRGEGYTF. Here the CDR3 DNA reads TGTGCCAGCAGCCGCGGGGAAGGCTACACCTTC.

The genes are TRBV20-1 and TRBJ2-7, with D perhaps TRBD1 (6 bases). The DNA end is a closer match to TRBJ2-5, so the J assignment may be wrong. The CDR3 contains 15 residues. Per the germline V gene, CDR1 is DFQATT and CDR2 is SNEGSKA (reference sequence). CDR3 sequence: CSARTAAGDQETQYF. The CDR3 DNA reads TGCAGTGCTAGAACAGCCGCAGGGGACCAAGAGACCCAGTACTTC.

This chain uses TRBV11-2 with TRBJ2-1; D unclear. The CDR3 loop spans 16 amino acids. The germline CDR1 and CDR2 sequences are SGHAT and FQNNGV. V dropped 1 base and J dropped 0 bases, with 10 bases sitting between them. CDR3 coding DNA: TGTGCCAGCAGCTTAGGGTCGATTAGCTCCTACAATGAGCAGTTCTTC. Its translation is CASSLGSISSYNEQFF.

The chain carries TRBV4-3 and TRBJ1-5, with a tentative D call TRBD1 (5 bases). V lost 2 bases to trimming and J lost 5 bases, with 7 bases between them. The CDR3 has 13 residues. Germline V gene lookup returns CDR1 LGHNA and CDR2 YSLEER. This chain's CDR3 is CASSQMGDQPQHF. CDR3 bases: TGCGCCAGCAGCCAAATGGGGGATCAGCCCCAGCATTTT.

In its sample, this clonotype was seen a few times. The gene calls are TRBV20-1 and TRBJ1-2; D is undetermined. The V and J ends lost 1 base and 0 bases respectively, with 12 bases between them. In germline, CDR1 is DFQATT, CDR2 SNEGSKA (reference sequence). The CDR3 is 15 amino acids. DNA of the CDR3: TGCAGTGCTAGAGCACGCAGCCGATCTAACTATGGCTACACCTTC. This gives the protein CSARARSRSNYGYTF.

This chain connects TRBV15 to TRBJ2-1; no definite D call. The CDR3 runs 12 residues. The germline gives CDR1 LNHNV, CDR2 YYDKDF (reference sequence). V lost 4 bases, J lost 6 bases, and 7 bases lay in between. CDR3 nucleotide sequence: TGTGCCACCAGCACTATGACCAATGAGCAGTTCTTC. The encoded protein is CATSTMTNEQFF.

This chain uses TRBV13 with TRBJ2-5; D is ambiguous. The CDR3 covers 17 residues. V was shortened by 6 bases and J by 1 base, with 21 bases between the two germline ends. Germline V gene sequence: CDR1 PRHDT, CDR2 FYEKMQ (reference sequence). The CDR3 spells CASRSPHGPLIQETQYF. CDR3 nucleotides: TGTGCCAGCAGATCTCCCCACGGTCCGTTGATCCAAGAGACCCAGTACTTC.

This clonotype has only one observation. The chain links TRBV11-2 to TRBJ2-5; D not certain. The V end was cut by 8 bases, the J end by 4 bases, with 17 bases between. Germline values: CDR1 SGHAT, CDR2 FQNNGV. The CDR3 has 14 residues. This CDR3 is CASVRALFAETQYF. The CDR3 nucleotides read TGTGCCAGCGTACGGGCCCTATTCGCAGAGACCCAGTACTTC.

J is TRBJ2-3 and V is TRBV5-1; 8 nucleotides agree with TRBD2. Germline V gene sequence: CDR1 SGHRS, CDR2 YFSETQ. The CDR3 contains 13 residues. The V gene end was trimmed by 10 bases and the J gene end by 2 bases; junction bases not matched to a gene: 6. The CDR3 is CACTSGDTDTQYF. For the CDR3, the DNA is TGCGCCTGTACTAGCGGCGACACAGATACGCAGTATTTT.

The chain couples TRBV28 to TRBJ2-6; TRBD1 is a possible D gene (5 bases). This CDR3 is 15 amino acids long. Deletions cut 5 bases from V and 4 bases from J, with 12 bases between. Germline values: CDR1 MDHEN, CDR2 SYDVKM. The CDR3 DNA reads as TGTGCCAGCAGTCTGACAGCCGGCGGGGCCAACGTCCTGACTTTC. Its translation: CASSLTAGGANVLTF.

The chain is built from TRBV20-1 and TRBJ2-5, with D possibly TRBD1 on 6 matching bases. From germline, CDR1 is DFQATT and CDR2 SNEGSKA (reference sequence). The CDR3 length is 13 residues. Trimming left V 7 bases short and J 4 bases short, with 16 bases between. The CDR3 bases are TGCAGTGAGCAGGGGCACGTTGGAGAGACCCAGTACTTC. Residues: CSEQGHVGETQYF.

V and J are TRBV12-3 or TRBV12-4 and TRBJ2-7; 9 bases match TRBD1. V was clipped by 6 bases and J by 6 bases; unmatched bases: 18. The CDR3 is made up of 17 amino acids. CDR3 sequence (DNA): TGTGCCAGCAGCCCCTCAGGTCCCGGACAGGGGCGACGCGAGCAGTACTTC. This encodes CASSPSGPGQGRREQYF.

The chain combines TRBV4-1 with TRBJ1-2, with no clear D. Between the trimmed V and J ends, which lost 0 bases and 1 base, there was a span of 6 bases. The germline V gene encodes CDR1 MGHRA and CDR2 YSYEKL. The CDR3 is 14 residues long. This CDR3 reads CASSQELHNYGYTF. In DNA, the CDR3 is TGCGCCAGCAGCCAAGAGCTACATAACTATGGCTACACCTTC.

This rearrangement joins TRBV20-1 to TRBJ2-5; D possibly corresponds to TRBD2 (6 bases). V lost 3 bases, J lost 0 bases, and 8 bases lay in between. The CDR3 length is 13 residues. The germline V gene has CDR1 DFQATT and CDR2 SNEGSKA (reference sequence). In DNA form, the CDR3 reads TGCAGTGCTAGGGGGGAGGACCAAGAGACCCAGTACTTC. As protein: CSARGEDQETQYF.

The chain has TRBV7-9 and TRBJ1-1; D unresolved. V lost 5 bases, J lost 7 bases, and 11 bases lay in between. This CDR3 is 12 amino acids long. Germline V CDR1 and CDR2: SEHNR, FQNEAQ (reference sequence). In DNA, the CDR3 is TGTGCCAGCAGCCGAGTAGGGAGTGAAGCTTTCTTT. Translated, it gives CASSRVGSEAFF.

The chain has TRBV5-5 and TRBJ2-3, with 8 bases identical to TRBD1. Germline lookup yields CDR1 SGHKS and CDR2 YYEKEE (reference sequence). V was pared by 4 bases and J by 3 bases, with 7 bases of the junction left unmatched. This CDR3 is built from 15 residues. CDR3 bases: TGTGCCAGCAGCAATCGACAGGGGTTAACAGATACGCAGTATTTT. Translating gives CASSNRQGLTDTQYF.

In DNA form, the CDR3 reads TGCGCCAGCAGCCATCAAAGAGGTCCGGTAGATACGCAGTATTTT. Translating it yields CASSHQRGPVDTQYF. This chain links TRBV4-3 with TRBJ2-3; D is uncertain. This CDR3 spans 15 amino acids. V was trimmed by 3 bases and J by 5 bases, leaving 15 bases between them. Germline values: CDR1 LGHNA, CDR2 YSLEER.

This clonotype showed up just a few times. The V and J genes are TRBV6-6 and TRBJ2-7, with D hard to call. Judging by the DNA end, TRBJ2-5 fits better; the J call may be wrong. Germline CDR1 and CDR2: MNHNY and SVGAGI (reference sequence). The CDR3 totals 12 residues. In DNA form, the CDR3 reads TGTGCCAGCGGTTGGGGTCTGGAGACCCAGTACTTC. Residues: CASGWGLETQYF.

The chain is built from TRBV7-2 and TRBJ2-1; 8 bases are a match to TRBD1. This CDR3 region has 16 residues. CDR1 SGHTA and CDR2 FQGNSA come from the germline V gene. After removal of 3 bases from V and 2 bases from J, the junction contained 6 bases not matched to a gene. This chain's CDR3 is CASSLGQVPTYNEQFF. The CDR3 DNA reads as TGTGCCAGCAGCTTGGGACAGGTGCCGACCTACAATGAGCAGTTCTTC.

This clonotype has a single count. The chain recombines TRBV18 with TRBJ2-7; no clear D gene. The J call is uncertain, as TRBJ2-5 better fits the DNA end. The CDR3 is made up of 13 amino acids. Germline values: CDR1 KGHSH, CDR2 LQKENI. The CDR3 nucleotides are TGTGCCAGCTCACCACCGGAAGGGAAGACCCAGTACTTC. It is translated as CASSPPEGKTQYF.

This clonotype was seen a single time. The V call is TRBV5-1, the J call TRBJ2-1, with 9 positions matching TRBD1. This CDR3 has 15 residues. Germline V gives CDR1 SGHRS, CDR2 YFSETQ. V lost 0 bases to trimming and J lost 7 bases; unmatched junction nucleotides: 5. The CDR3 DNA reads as TGCGCCAGCAGCTTGGCCGTCGGACAGGGGAATGAGCAGTTCTTC. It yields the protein CASSLAVGQGNEQFF.

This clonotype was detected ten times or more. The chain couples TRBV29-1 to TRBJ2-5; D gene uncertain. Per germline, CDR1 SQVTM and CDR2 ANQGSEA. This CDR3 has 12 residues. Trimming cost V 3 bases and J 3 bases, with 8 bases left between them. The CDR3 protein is CSVEGTKETQYF. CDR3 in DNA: TGCAGCGTTGAGGGCACTAAAGAGACCCAGTACTTC. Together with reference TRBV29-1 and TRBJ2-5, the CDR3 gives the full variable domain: SAVISQKPSRDICQRGTSLTIQCQVDSQVTMMFWYRQQPGQSLTLIATANQGSEATYESGFVIDKFPISRPNLTFSTLTVSNMSPEDSSIYLCSVEGTKETQYFGPGTRLLVL.

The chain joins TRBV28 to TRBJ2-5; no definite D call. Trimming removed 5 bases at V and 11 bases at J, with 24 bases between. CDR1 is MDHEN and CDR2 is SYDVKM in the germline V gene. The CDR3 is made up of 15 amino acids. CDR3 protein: CASSPDMLITNEQYF. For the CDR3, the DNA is TGTGCCAGCAGTCCTGACATGCTTATAACGAATGAGCAGTACTTC.

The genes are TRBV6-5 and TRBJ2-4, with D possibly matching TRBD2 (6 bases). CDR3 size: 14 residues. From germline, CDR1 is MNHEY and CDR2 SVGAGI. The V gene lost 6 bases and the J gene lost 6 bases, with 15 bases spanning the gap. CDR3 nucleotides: TGTGCCAGCAGCACCGGAGGAGGGCGAAACATTCAGTACTTC. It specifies CASSTGGGRNIQYF.

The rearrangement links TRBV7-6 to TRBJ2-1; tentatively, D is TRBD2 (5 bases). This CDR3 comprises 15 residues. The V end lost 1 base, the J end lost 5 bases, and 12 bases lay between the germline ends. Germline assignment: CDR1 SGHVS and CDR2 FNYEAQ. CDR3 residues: CASSLVHRTDNEQFF. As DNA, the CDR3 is TGTGCCAGCAGCTTAGTACATCGGACTGACAATGAGCAGTTCTTC. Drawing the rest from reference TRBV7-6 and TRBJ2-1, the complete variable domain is GAGVSQSPRYKVTKRGQDVALRCDPISGHVSLYWYRQALGQGPEFLTYFNYEAQQDKSGLPNDRFSAERPEGSISTLTIQRTEQRDSAMYRCASSLVHRTDNEQFFGPGTRLTVL.

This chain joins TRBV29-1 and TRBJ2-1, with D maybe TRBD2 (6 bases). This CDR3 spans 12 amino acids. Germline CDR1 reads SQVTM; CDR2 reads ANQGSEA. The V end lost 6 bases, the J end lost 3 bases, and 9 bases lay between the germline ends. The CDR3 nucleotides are TGCAGCGTGGCCGGGGGCTACAATGAGCAGTTCTTC. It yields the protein CSVAGGYNEQFF.

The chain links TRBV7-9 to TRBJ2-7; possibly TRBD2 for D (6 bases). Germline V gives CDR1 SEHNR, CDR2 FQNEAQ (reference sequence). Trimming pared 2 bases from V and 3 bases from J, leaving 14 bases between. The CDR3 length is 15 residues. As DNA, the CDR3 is TGTGCCAGCAGCTTATTGGCGGGACTGATCTACGAGCAGTACTTC. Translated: CASSLLAGLIYEQYF. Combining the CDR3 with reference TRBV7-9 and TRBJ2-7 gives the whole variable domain DTGVSQNPRHKITKRGQNVTFRCDPISEHNRLYWYRQTLGQGPEFLTYFQNEAQLEKSRLLSDRFSAERPKGSFSTLEIQRTEQGDSAMYLCASSLLAGLIYEQYFGPGTRLTVT.

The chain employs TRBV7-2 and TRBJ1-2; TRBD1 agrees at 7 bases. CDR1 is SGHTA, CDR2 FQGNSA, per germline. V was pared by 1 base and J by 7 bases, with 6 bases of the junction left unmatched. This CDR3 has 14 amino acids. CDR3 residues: CASSLDSAGGGYTF. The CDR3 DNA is TGTGCCAGCAGCTTAGACTCGGCAGGGGGTGGCTACACCTTC.

The CDR3 nucleotides read TGTGCCAGCAGTTCCCGGGCCAACGTCCTGACTTTC. Translating it yields CASSSRANVLTF. The chain carries TRBV6-2 or TRBV6-3 and TRBJ2-6; D is unclear. The germline V gene has CDR1 MNHEY and CDR2 SVGEGT. This CDR3 comprises 12 residues. Deletions cut 4 bases from V and 5 bases from J, with 3 bases between.